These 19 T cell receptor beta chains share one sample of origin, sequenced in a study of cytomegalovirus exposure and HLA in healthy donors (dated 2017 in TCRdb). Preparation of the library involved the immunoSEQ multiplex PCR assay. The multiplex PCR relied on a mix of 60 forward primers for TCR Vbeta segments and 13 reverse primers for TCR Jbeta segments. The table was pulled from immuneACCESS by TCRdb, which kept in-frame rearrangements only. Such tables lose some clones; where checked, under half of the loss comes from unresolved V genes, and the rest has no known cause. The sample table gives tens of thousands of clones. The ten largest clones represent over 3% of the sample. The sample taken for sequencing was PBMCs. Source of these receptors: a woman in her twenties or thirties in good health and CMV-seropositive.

The CDR3: CASSYSTETGNTEAFF. The CDR3, as DNA: TGTGCCAGCAGTTACTCGACAGAGACAGGCAACACTGAAGCTTTCTTT. This sequence joins TRBV6-5 and TRBJ1-1; TRBD1 is a possible D gene (6 bases). Germline V lookup: CDR1 MNHEY, CDR2 SVGAGI. V was pared by 0 bases and J by 2 bases, with 13 bases between. This CDR3 spans 16 amino acids.

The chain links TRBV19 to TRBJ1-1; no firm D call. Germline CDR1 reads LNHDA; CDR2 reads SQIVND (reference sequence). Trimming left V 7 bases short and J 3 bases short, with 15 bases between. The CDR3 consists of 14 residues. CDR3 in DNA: TGTGCCAGTACCCATTGGAACAGATACACTGAAGCTTTCTTT. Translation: CASTHWNRYTEAFF.

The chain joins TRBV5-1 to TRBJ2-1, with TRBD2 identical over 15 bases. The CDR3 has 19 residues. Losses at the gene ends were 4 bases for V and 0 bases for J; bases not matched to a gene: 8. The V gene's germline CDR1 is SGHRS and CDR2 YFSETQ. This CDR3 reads CASSQGLAGGLISYNEQFF. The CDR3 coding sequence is TGCGCCAGCAGCCAGGGACTAGCGGGGGGCCTTATCTCCTACAATGAGCAGTTCTTC.

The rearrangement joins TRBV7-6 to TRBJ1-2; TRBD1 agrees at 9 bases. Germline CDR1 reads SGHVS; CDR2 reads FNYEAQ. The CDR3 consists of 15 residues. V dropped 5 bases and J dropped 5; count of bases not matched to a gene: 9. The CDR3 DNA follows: TGTGCCAGCAGCCCAAGTCCGGGACAGGGATATGGCTACACCTTC. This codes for CASSPSPGQGYGYTF.

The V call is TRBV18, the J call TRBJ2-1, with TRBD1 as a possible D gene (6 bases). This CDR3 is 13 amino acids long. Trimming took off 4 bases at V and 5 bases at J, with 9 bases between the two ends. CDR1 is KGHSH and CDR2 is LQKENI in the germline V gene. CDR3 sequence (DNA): TGTGCCAGCTCACTTTGGACAGACAATGAGCAGTTCTTC. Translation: CASSLWTDNEQFF.

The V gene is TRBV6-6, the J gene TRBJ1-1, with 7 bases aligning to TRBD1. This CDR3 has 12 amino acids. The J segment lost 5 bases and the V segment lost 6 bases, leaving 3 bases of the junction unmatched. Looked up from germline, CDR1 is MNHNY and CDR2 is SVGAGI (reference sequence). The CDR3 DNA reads TGTGCCAGCAGCCGGGGACAGACTGAAGCTTTCTTT. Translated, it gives CASSRGQTEAFF.

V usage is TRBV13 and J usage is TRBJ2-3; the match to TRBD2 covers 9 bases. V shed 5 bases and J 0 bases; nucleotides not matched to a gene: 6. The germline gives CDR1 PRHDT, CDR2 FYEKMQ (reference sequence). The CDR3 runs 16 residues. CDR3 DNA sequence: TGTGCCAGCAGCCACCCGGGACTAGCAAGCACAGATACGCAGTATTTT. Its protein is CASSHPGLASTDTQYF.

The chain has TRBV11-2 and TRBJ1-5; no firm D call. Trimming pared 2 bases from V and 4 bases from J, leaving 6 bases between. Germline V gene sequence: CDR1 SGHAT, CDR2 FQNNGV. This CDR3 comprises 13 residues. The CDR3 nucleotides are TGTGCCAGCAGCTTAAGCCTGAATCAGCCCCAGCATTTT. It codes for CASSLSLNQPQHF. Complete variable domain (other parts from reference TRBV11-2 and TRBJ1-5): EAGVAQSPRYKIIEKRQSVAFWCNPISGHATLYWYQQILGQGPKLLIQFQNNGVVDDSQLPKDRFSAERLKGVDSTLKIQPAKLEDSAVYLCASSLSLNQPQHFGDGTRLSIL.

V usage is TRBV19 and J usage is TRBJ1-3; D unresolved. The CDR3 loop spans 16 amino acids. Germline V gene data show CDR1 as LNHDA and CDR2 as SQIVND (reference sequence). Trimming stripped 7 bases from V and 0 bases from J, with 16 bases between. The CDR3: CASTLRVGFSGNTIYF. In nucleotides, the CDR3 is TGTGCCAGTACCCTCCGGGTAGGCTTCTCTGGAAACACCATATATTTT.

CDR3 loop: CASSYDREGSPLHF. The DNA of the CDR3 is TGTGCCAGCAGTTACGATCGGGAAGGTTCACCCCTCCACTTT. This chain uses TRBV6-6 with TRBJ1-6; the D is unclear. The CDR3 sequence is 14 residues long. From germline, CDR1 is MNHNY and CDR2 SVGAGI (reference sequence). V was clipped by 2 bases and J by 9 bases, with 11 bases between them.

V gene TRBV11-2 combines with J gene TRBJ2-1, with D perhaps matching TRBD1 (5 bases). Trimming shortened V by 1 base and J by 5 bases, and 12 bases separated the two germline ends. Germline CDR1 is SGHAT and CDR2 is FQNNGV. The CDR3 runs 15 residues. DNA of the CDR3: TGTGCCAGCAGCTTAGGAGGCAGGGTGAACAATGAGCAGTTCTTC. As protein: CASSLGGRVNNEQFF. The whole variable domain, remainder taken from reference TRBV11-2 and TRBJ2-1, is EAGVAQSPRYKIIEKRQSVAFWCNPISGHATLYWYQQILGQGPKLLIQFQNNGVVDDSQLPKDRFSAERLKGVDSTLKIQPAKLEDSAVYLCASSLGGRVNNEQFFGPGTRLTVL.

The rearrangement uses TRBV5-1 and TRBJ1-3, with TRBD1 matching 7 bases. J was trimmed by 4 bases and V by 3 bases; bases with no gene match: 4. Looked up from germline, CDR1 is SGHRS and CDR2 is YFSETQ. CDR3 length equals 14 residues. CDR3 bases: TGCGCCAGCAGCTCGACAGGGCGCGGAAACACCATATATTTT. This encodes CASSSTGRGNTIYF.

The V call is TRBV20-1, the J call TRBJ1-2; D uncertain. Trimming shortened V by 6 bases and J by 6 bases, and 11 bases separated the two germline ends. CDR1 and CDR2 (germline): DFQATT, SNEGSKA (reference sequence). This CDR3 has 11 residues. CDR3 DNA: TGCAGTGCCCCGGGTTTAGATGGCTACACCTTC. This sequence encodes CSAPGLDGYTF.

The CDR3 is CATSRDITSSGNTIYF. For the CDR3, the DNA is TGTGCCACCAGCAGAGATATCACAAGCTCTGGAAACACCATATATTTT. This chain links TRBV15 with TRBJ1-3; D remains unclear. The germline gives CDR1 LNHNV, CDR2 YYDKDF (reference sequence). The CDR3 covers 16 residues. V lost 0 bases and J 0 bases, leaving 9 bases between the germline ends.

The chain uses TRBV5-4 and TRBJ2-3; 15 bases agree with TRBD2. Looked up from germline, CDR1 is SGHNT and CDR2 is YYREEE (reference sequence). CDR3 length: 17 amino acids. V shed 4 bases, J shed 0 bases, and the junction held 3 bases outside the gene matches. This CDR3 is CASSPGLAGGSTDTQYF. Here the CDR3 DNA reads TGTGCCAGCAGCCCAGGACTAGCGGGGGGGAGCACAGATACGCAGTATTTT. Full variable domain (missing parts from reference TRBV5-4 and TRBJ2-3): ETGVTQSPTHLIKTRGQQVTLRCSSQSGHNTVSWYQQALGQGPQFIFQYYREEENGRGNFPPRFSGLQFPNYSSELNVNALELDDSALYLCASSPGLAGGSTDTQYFGPGTRLTVL.

CDR3 residues: CASSRTRGADTQYF. In DNA, the CDR3 is TGTGCCAGCTCACGGACTAGGGGTGCGGATACGCAGTATTTT. The V call is TRBV18, the J call TRBJ2-3; TRBD2 aligns across 7 bases. Trimming cost V 4 bases and J 6 bases; bases outside gene matches: 7. CDR1 is KGHSH, CDR2 LQKENI, per germline. The CDR3 runs 14 residues. The full variable domain, in which reference TRBV18 and TRBJ2-3 provide the parts outside the CDR3, is NAGVMQNPRHLVRRRGQEARLRCSPMKGHSHVYWYRQLPEEGLKFMVYLQKENIIDESGMPKERFSAEFPKEGPSILRIQQVVRGDSAAYFCASSRTRGADTQYFGPGTRLTVL.

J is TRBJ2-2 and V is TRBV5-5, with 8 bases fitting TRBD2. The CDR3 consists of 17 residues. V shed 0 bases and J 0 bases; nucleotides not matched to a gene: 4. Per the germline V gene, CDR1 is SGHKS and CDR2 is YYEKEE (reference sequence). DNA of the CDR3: TGTGCCAGCAGCTTGGCCCCGGGAGGGACGAACACCGGGGAGCTGTTTTTT. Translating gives CASSLAPGGTNTGELFF.

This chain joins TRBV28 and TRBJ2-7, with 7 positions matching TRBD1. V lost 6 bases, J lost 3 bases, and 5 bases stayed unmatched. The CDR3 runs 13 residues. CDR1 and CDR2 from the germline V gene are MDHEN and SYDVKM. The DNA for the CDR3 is TGTGCCAGCAGACGACAGGGCGGCTACGAGCAGTACTTC. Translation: CASRRQGGYEQYF.

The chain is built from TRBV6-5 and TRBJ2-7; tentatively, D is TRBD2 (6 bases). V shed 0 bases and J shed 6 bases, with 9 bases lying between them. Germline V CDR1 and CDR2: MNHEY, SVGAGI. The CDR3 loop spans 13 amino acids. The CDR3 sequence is CASSYSGGTEQYF. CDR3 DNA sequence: TGTGCCAGCAGTTACTCAGGCGGGACCGAGCAGTACTTC.